This entry lists 10 T cell receptor beta chains sequenced from one sample in a study of OX40 agonist ivuxolimab in advanced cancers. The protocol was immunoSEQ multiplex PCR, while the TCRdb copy is restricted to in-frame clones and leaves out a portion. The profile shows tens of thousands of clones, approximately 90% of them singletons. Sample: CD4+ or CD8+ T cells sorted from blood, taken in a trial of the OX40 agonist ivuxolimab. These receptor sequences come from an adult with an advanced solid tumor such as melanoma, head and neck, liver or kidney cancer.

This clone was recorded only once. The chain uses TRBV28 and TRBJ2-3, with a tentative D call TRBD1 (6 bases). The CDR3 is made up of 16 amino acids. From germline, CDR1 is MDHEN and CDR2 SYDVKM. Trimming removed 1 base from V and 1 base from J, with 12 bases in between. The CDR3 region is CASSLFRGWGTDTQYF. The CDR3 DNA follows: TGTGCCAGCAGTTTATTCAGGGGTTGGGGCACAGATACGCAGTATTTT.

This chain links TRBV2 with TRBJ2-3; D uncertain. The CDR3 is made up of 14 amino acids. Per the germline V gene, CDR1 is SNHLY and CDR2 is FYNNEI. Deletions cut 4 bases from V and 1 base from J, with 9 bases between. CDR3 residues: CASSADGGTDTQYF. CDR3 DNA: TGTGCCAGCAGTGCGGACGGAGGCACAGATACGCAGTATTTT.

The chain has TRBV11-2 and TRBJ2-5; no reliable D call. The germline V and J ends were trimmed by 5 bases and 5 bases, with 18 bases remaining between them. This CDR3 contains 15 residues. Germline CDR1 is SGHAT and CDR2 is FQNNGV. CDR3 sequence: CASSPRGREWETQYF. The CDR3 region has the DNA TGTGCCAGCAGCCCCCGAGGTCGAGAGTGGGAGACCCAGTACTTC. Using reference TRBV11-2 and TRBJ2-5 for the parts outside the CDR3, the full variable domain is EAGVAQSPRYKIIEKRQSVAFWCNPISGHATLYWYQQILGQGPKLLIQFQNNGVVDDSQLPKDRFSAERLKGVDSTLKIQPAKLEDSAVYLCASSPRGREWETQYFGPGTRLLVL.

The chain couples TRBV7-9 to TRBJ2-3; D unclear. The CDR3 runs to 15 residues. Germline lookup yields CDR1 SEHNR and CDR2 FQNEAQ (reference sequence). The ends were cut back, 0 bases at V and 4 bases at J, with 11 bases in the middle. CDR3 protein: CASSLALLRADTQYF. As DNA, the CDR3 is TGTGCCAGCAGCTTAGCCCTCCTACGGGCAGATACGCAGTATTTT.

CDR3 sequence reads: CASSGGQGPGELFF. The CDR3, as DNA: TGTGCCAGTAGTGGCGGACAGGGCCCCGGGGAGCTGTTTTTT. The rearrangement joins TRBV19 to TRBJ2-2; TRBD1 agrees at 8 bases. The CDR3 runs 14 residues. Unmatched junction bases numbered 5, after V lost 5 bases and J lost 6 bases. The germline V gene encodes CDR1 LNHDA and CDR2 SQIVND (reference sequence).

The rearrangement uses TRBV10-3 and TRBJ2-1; D is undetermined. The CDR3 consists of 13 residues. In germline, CDR1 is ENHRY, CDR2 SYGVKD. V lost 6 bases and J lost 10, with 16 bases in between. CDR3 loop: CAISSLMENEQFF. The CDR3 nucleotides are TGTGCCATCAGCTCCTTAATGGAGAACGAGCAGTTCTTC.

V and J are TRBV10-3 and TRBJ2-1; D remains ambiguous. The CDR3 loop spans 13 amino acids. Trimming left V 2 bases short and J 4 bases short, with 6 bases between. The germline V gene encodes CDR1 ENHRY and CDR2 SYGVKD. The CDR3 is CAISESLYNEQFF. As DNA, the CDR3 is TGTGCCATCAGTGAGAGTCTATACAATGAGCAGTTCTTC.

This clone has only one observation. This chain connects TRBV7-2 to TRBJ2-3; the D call may be TRBD1 or TRBD2 (5 bases each). V gave up 0 bases and J gave up 0 bases, with 7 bases separating them. The CDR3 runs 15 residues. Germline CDR1 reads SGHTA; CDR2 reads FQGNSA. The CDR3 region has the DNA TGTGCCAGCAGCTTAGCTGGGGGTAGCACAGATACGCAGTATTTT. Translation gives CASSLAGGSTDTQYF.

CDR3 DNA: TGTGCCAGCCGACGGATATACGAGCAGTACTTC. It codes for CASRRIYEQYF. The rearrangement uses TRBV6-1 and TRBJ2-7; D is uncertain. The V end lost 8 bases, the J end lost 4 bases, and 9 bases lay between the germline ends. The germline V gene has CDR1 MNHNS and CDR2 SASEGT. The CDR3 spans 11 residues.

This rearrangement joins TRBV6-5 to TRBJ2-5, with a possible D match to TRBD1 (5 bases). V lost 7 bases to trimming and J lost 2 bases, with 11 bases between them. Germline values: CDR1 MNHEY, CDR2 SVGAGI. This CDR3 has 13 residues. The CDR3: CASTPPGQETQYF. DNA for the CDR3: TGTGCCAGCACCCCCCCAGGGCAAGAGACCCAGTACTTC.